The T cell receptor (beta chain) under discussion was sequenced for a study of blood T cell repertoires in COVID-19. After removal of 6 bases from V and 0 bases from J, the junction contained 6 bases not matched to a gene. The CDR3 length is 16 residues. Germline values: CDR1 SGHTA, CDR2 FQGNSA. Participant ages covered about 18 to 89 years across around 25 US areas. Participant-given clinical history determined each cohort assignment. What the recovered Cohort 3 donors had was two negative PCRs, clearance, or symptom resolution. In the authors' methods: Estimation of nucleated cell counts was performed using reference gene primer amplification. Sequenced by immunoSEQ multiplex PCR; TCRdb stores in-frame clones only, minus some. V, J and clone size reflect that table, while D and trimming were determined from the DNA. The data contain about 190,000 clones, approximately 84% of them singletons.

Sequences were obtained from PBMCs or T cells enriched from blood (not recorded which). The TCR was taken from a woman younger than 45 who had recovered from COVID-19. The chain carries TRBV7-2 and TRBJ1-3; 9 bases fit TRBD1. CDR3 in DNA: TGTGCCAGCAGTTGGACAGGGGTGGGCTCTGGAAACACCATATATTTT. Translation gives CASSWTGVGSGNTIYF.